This is a list of T cell receptor beta chains from one sample in a study of cytomegalovirus exposure and HLA in healthy donors. The repertoire was sequenced with immunoSEQ multiplex PCR; TCRdb's copy has only in-frame clones and lacks some. In the table there are 110,000 or so clones, 76% of which are singletons. Sequences were obtained from PBMCs. Source of these receptors: a middle-aged man in good health and CMV-seropositive. CDR3s include the opening cysteine and the closing phenylalanine or tryptophan. D genes are given only for firm matches. Clone size appears in some rows only: once, few, many, or a class for an expanded clone.

clone size,J gene,D gene,V gene,CDR3 protein,CDR3 DNA
NA,TRBJ2-2,TRBD1,TRBV19,CASRPGTGGIDTGELFF,TGTGCCAGTAGGCCCGGGACAGGGGGAATAGATACCGGGGAGCTGTTTTTT
NA,TRBJ2-2,NA,TRBV9,CASSAIGGELFF,TGTGCCAGCAGCGCTATTGGCGGGGAGCTGTTTTTT
NA,TRBJ2-5,TRBD1,TRBV5-1,CASSQGTGQETQYF,TGCGCCAGCAGCCAAGGGACAGGGCAAGAGACCCAGTACTTC
NA,TRBJ2-1,NA,TRBV21-1,CASSKRRTGGYDNEQFF,TGTGCCAGCAGCAAAAGGCGGACAGGGGGCTACGACAATGAGCAGTTCTTC
NA,TRBJ1-6,TRBD1,TRBV27,CASSLSGSGQGTSPLHF,TGTGCCAGCAGTTTAAGTGGTTCGGGACAGGGGACCTCACCCCTCCACTTT
NA,TRBJ2-7,TRBD1,TRBV7-9,CASSPTGNYEQYF,TGTGCCAGCAGCCCGACAGGGAACTACGAGCAGTACTTC
NA,TRBJ1-1,NA,TRBV18,CASSPRGSMNTEAFF,TGTGCCAGCTCACCACGGGGCAGCATGAACACTGAAGCTTTCTTT
NA,TRBJ2-3,NA,TRBV2,CASSPLLPTDTQYF,TGTGCCAGCAGTCCCCTACTGCCGACAGATACGCAGTATTTT
NA,TRBJ1-2,TRBD1,TRBV5-1,CASSLEGTGGSGYTF,TGCGCCAGCAGCTTGGAAGGGACAGGGGGGAGTGGCTACACCTTC
NA,TRBJ2-3,NA,TRBV10-1,CASSDLATGDTQYF,TGCGCCAGCAGTGATCTAGCCACGGGGGATACGCAGTATTTT
NA,TRBJ2-3,NA,TRBV9,CASSKGGTDTQYF,TGTGCCAGCAGCAAGGGGGGCACAGATACGCAGTATTTT
NA,TRBJ2-7,TRBD1,TRBV6-6,CASSSIYQTGSHEQYF,TGTGCCAGCAGTTCGATATACCAGACAGGGTCCCACGAGCAGTACTTC
NA,TRBJ1-1,TRBD1,TRBV7-9,CASSPALGTAHTEAFF,TGTGCCAGCAGCCCAGCCCTTGGGACAGCCCACACTGAAGCTTTCTTT
NA,TRBJ2-7,TRBD2,TRBV7-8,CASSSFPSGTTYEQYF,TGTGCCAGCAGCAGCTTTCCTAGCGGGACGACCTACGAGCAGTACTTC
NA,TRBJ2-7,NA,TRBV30,CAWRQGSYEQYF,TGTGCCTGGAGACAGGGCTCCTACGAGCAGTACTTC
NA,TRBJ1-4,NA,TRBV7-2,CASSRTTREKLFF,TGTGCCAGCAGCCGAACGACGAGGGAAAAACTGTTTTTT
NA,TRBJ1-1,TRBD1,TRBV5-1,CASSSLGGITEAFF,TGCGCCAGCAGCTCACTAGGGGGCATCACTGAAGCTTTCTTT
NA,TRBJ1-2,NA,TRBV6-6,CASSYSAYGYTF,TGTGCCAGCAGTTACTCAGCTTATGGCTACACCTTC
NA,TRBJ1-2,NA,TRBV18,CASSPPYNGGYGYTF,TGTGCCAGCTCACCACCGTATAACGGAGGCTATGGCTACACCTTC
few,TRBJ1-2,TRBD1,TRBV9,CASSVNTGGARAGYTF,TGTGCCAGCAGCGTAAACACAGGGGGCGCGAGGGCTGGCTACACCTTC
NA,TRBJ2-7,TRBD1,TRBV4-1,CASSQGVQGAYEQYF,TGCGCCAGCAGCCAAGGTGTCCAGGGGGCCTACGAGCAGTACTTC
NA,TRBJ2-7,NA,TRBV11-3,CASSLESGLYEQYF,TGTGCCAGCAGCTTAGAATCGGGACTCTACGAGCAGTACTTC
NA,TRBJ2-2,TRBD1,TRBV18,CASSPTGVGELFF,TGTGCCAGCTCACCGACAGGGGTCGGGGAGCTGTTTTTT
NA,TRBJ1-2,TRBD1,TRBV18,CASSPGTGYGYTF,TGTGCCAGCTCACCAGGGACAGGGTATGGCTACACCTTC
NA,TRBJ1-5,NA,TRBV6-6,CASSPGSNSNQPQHF,TGTGCCAGCAGCCCCGGGTCCAATAGCAATCAGCCCCAGCATTTT
NA,TRBJ2-1,NA,TRBV19,CASSTRGYSYNEQFF,TGTGCCAGTAGTACCCGGGGATACTCCTACAATGAGCAGTTCTTC
NA,TRBJ1-5,TRBD1,TRBV6-1,CASRDRFNQPQHF,TGTGCCAGCAGGGACAGGTTCAATCAGCCCCAGCATTTT
NA,TRBJ1-1,NA,TRBV5-6,CASSPGGITAEAFF,TGTGCCAGCAGTCCTGGTGGTATTACGGCTGAAGCTTTCTTT
NA,TRBJ1-1,TRBD1,TRBV30,CAWERQGVTEAFF,TGTGCCTGGGAGAGACAGGGGGTCACTGAAGCTTTCTTT
few,TRBJ1-1,NA,TRBV30,CAWSRRVLMNTEAFF,TGTGCCTGGAGTAGGAGGGTACTCATGAACACTGAAGCTTTCTTT
NA,TRBJ1-1,TRBD1,TRBV29-1,CSVKDRVGEAFF,TGCAGCGTAAAGGACAGGGTGGGTGAAGCTTTCTTT
few,TRBJ2-6,NA,TRBV7-3,CASSLALTEANVLTF,TGTGCCAGCAGCTTAGCCCTCACAGAGGCCAACGTCCTGACTTTC
NA,TRBJ1-2,NA,TRBV27,CASSSTLGQGLRGYTF,TGTGCCAGCAGTTCTACCCTGGGTCAGGGCTTAAGGGGCTACACCTTC
NA,TRBJ2-2,NA,TRBV7-3,CASSPDSYGELFF,TGTGCCAGCAGCCCAGACTCTTACGGGGAGCTGTTTTTT
NA,TRBJ1-5,NA,TRBV25-1,CAGGAGYSNQPQHF,TGTGCCGGGGGGGCCGGCTATAGCAATCAGCCCCAGCATTTT
once,TRBJ1-6,NA,TRBV2,CASSEWTDSNSPLHF,TGTGCCAGCAGTGAGTGGACAGACAGTAATTCACCCCTCCACTTT
NA,TRBJ2-1,TRBD2,TRBV2,CASSAERGSYNEQFF,TGTGCCAGCAGTGCCGAGCGGGGGTCCTACAATGAGCAGTTCTTC
few,TRBJ2-2,TRBD1,TRBV7-3,CASSVSGTGPGELFF,TGTGCCAGCAGCGTATCCGGGACAGGGCCCGGGGAGCTGTTTTTT
NA,TRBJ1-1,TRBD1,TRBV7-9,CASSNQGVTLPMNTEAFF,TGTGCCAGCAGCAATCAGGGGGTCACACTCCCCATGAACACTGAAGCTTTCTTT
NA,TRBJ2-5,TRBD1,TRBV7-7,CASSLADRDTQYF,TGTGCTAGCAGCTTAGCGGACAGGGATACCCAGTACTTC
few,TRBJ1-2,NA,TRBV5-6,CASSLDRRYGYTF,TGTGCCAGCAGCCTCGACAGACGCTATGGCTACACCTTC
NA,TRBJ2-7,NA,TRBV9,CASSVFTGYEQYF,TGTGCCAGCAGCGTGTTCACAGGTTACGAGCAGTACTTC
NA,TRBJ2-1,NA,TRBV6-4,CASITGHHNEQFF,TGTGCCAGCATTACCGGACATCACAATGAGCAGTTCTTC
NA,TRBJ1-1,NA,TRBV7-2,CASSVGQTQVAFF,TGTGCCAGCAGCGTAGGACAGACGCAAGTAGCTTTCTTT
NA,TRBJ2-3,TRBD2,TRBV7-8,CASSFRLAEIDTQYF,TGTGCCAGCAGCTTCCGACTAGCGGAAATAGATACGCAGTATTTT
few,TRBJ2-7,TRBD2,TRBV27,CASRGAGGGTAEQYF,TGTGCCAGCCGGGGGGCGGGAGGGGGGACGGCCGAGCAGTACTTC
NA,TRBJ2-1,NA,TRBV7-8,CASSQAVNAYNEQFF,TGTGCCAGCAGCCAAGCGGTGAATGCCTACAATGAGCAGTTCTTC
NA,TRBJ2-7,TRBD1,TRBV29-1,CSVEGQGAREQYF,TGCAGCGTGGAGGGACAGGGGGCGCGAGAGCAGTACTTC